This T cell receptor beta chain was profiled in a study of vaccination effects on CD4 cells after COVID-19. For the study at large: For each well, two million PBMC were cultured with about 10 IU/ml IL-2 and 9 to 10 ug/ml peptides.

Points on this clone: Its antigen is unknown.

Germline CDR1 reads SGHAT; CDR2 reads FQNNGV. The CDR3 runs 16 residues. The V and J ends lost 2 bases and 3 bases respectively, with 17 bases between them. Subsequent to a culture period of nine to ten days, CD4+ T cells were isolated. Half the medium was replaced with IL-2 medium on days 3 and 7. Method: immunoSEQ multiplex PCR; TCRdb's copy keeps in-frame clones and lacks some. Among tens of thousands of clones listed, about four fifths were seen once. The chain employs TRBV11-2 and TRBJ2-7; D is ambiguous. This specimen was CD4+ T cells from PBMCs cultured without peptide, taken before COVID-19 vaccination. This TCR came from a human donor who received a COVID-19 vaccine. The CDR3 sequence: CASSLKGSLTDYEQYF. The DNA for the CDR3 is TGTGCCAGCAGCTTAAAGGGCAGCCTAACCGACTACGAGCAGTACTTC.